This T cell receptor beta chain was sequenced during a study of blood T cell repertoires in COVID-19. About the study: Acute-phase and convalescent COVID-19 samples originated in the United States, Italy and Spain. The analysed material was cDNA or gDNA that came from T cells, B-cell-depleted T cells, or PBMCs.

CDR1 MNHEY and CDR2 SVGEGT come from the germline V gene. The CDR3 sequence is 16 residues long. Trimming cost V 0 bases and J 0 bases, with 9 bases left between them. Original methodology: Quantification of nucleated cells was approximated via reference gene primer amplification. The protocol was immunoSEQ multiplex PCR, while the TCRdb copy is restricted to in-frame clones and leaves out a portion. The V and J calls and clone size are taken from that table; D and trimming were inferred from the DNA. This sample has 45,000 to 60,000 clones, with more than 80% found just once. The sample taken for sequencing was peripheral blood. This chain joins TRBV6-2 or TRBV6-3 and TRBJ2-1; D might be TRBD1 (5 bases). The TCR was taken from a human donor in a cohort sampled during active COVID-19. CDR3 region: CASSYSIQGSYNEQFF. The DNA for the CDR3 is TGTGCCAGCAGTTACTCGATCCAGGGCTCCTACAATGAGCAGTTCTTC.